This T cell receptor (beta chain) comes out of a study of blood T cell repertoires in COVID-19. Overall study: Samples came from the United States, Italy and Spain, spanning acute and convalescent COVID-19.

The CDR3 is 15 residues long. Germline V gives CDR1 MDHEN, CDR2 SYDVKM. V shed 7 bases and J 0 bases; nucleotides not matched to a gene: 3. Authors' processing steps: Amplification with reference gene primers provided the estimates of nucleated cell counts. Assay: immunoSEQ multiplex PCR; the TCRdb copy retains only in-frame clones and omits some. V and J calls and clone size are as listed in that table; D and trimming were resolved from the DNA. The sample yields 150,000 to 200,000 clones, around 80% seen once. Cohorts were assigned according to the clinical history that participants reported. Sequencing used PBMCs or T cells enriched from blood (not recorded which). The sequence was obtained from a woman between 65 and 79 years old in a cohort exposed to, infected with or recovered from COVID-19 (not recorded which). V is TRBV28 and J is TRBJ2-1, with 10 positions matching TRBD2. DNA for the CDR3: TGTGCCAGCAAAGCGGGAGGGAACTCCTACAATGAGCAGTTCTTC. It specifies CASKAGGNSYNEQFF.